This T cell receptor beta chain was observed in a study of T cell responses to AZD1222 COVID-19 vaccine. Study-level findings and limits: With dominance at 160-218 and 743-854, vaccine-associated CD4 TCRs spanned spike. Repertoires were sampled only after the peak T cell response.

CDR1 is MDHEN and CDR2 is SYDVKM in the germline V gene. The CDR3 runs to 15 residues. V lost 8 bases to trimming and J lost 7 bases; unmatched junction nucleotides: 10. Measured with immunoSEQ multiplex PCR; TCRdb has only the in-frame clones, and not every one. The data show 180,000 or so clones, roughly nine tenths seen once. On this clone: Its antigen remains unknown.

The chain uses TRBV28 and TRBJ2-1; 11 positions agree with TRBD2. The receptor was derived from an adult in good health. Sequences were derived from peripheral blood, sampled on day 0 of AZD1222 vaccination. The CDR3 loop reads CASGSGTSGFNEQFF. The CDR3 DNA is TGTGCCAGCGGCTCGGGGACTAGCGGTTTTAATGAGCAGTTCTTC.